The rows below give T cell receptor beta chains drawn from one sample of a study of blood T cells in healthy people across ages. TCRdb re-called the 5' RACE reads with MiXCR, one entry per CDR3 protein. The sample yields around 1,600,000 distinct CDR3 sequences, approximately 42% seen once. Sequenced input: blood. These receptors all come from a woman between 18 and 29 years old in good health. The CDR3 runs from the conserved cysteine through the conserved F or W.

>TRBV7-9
CASSFPANTEAFF
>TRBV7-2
CASSLGGTGGANYGYTF
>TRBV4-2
CASSQGFSGVYEQYF
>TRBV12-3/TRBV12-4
CASSLGRGVQFF
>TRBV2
CATIRDRGSYNEQFF
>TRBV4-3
CASSHRLAGAPGTDTQYF
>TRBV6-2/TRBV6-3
CASSYLRGETYNEQYF
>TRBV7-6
CASSLEVEGLNTEAFF
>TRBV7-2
CASRFSGGAYNEQFF
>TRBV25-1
CASSDDARDEQYF
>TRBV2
CASSERSEAFF
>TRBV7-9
CASSGTTNTEAFF
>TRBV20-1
CSALTSGRETQYF
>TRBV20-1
CSARGRYSETQYF
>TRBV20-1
CSARETGTSYNEQYF
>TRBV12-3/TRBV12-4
CASGPYVGTEQETQYF
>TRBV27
CASRGDRSQPQHF
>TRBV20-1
CSAREGANTIYF
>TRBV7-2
CASIPEGTLNSPLHF
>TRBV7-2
CASGLSGLNTDTQYF
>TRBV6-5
CASSYSNRAREQFF
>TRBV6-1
CASSLGTSGTADTQYF
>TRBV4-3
CASSQDLPPSSYNEQFF
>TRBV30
CAWGLDEQYF
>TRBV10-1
CASSDYGLAGDHTDTQYF
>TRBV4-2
CASSHVRESRDEQFF
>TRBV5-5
CASSSTVSRLGYNEQFF
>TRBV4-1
CASSQVGRRRTDTQYF
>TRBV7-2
CASSSNAGAGGSEAFF
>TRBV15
CATSNRWPAGDEQFF
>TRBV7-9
CASTDLGGTQYF
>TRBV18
CASSPPGTVMNTEAFF
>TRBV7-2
CASSLSGVDNQPQHF
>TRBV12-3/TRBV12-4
CASRRTTGYTF
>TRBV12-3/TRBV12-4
CASSPGTGHYTF
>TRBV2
CASKSGVGNEKLFF
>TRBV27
CASSGSGGNAQFF
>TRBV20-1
CSARDLVGEGSYNEQFF
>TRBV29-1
CSVESGQGHEQYF
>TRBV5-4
CASSAFDRREKLFF
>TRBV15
CATSRDGLAGGIEQYF
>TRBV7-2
CASSSREDYGYTF
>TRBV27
CASSVRGSKHEQFF
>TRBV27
CTSSLIRGTNEKLFF
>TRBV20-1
CSARGDSRGYGYTF
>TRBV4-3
CASSQGRTPSTYGYTF
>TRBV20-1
CSARDLVRGPNSPLHF
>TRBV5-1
CASSFIRAERLIETQYF
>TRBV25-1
CASSPFGRSGTDTQYF
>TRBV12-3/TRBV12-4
CGSRLAGGNEQFF